The TCR beta chain described here comes from a study of post-analysis software for immune sequencing data. About the study: The patients showed relapsing-remitting, secondary progressive and progressive-relapsing multiple sclerosis courses. Study-wide results and limits: Those with multiple sclerosis, the patient group, showed significantly lower normalized Chao1 diversity than controls. A few TRBV segments occurring more often in patients than controls included TRBV5-6, TRBV5-1 and TRBV20-1. By F measure, samples from a shared preparation batch strongly co-clustered.

This clonotype has just a few counts. Its antigen is currently unknown. Sequencing libraries made from TCR beta cDNA carried unique molecular identifiers. When roughly 0.9 to 10 million T cells were used, they gave some 540,000 cDNA molecules. TCRdb processed the PCR reads anew with MiXCR; each CDR3 protein has one entry. The table has hundreds of thousands of distinct CDR3 sequences, 45% seen once. V lost 8 bases to trimming and J lost 2 bases; unmatched junction nucleotides: 4. CDR1 is SGHTA, CDR2 FQGNSA, per germline. The CDR3 totals 14 residues. Sequenced input: blood. The chain carries TRBV7-2 and TRBJ1-4, with 8 positions matching TRBD1. The receptor was isolated from a girl aged 10-17 years with multiple sclerosis. CDR3 in amino acids: CASQQGGTNEKLFF. As DNA, the CDR3 is TGTGCCAGCCAACAGGGGGGCACTAATGAAAAACTGTTTTTT.